This T cell receptor beta chain was sequenced for a study of cytomegalovirus exposure and HLA in healthy donors. Both 60 Vbeta primers and 13 Jbeta primers went into the PCR. This table comes from immunoSEQ multiplex PCR, and its TCRdb copy is limited to in-frame clones, with some not included. In the table there are 100,000 to 150,000 clones, around 76% of which are singletons. CDR1 and CDR2 (germline): SGHTA, FQGNSA. The CDR3 runs 15 residues. The V segment lost 6 bases and the J segment 2 bases; nucleotides outside the gene matches: 6. The clonotype was recovered from a woman aged 45-59 years in good health and CMV-seronegative. This chain uses TRBV7-2 with TRBJ2-5; 10 bases line up with TRBD1. Material: PBMCs. Written as DNA, the CDR3 is TGTGCCAGCAGTTTCGACAGGGGGCCACAAGAGACCCAGTACTTC. This gives the protein CASSFDRGPQETQYF.